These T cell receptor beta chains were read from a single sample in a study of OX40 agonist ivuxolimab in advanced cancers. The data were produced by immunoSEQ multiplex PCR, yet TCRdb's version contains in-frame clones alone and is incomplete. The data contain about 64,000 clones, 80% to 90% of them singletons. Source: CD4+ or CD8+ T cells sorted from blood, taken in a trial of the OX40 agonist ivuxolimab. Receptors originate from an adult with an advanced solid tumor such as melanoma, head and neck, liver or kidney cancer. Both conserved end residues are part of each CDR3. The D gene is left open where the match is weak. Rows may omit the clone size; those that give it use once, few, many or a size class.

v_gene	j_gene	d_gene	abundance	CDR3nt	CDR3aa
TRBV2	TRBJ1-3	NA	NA	TGTGCCAGCAGGGGGACGTCCCCCGGCGGAAACACCATATATTTT	CASRGTSPGGNTIYF
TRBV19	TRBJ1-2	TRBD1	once	TGTGCCAGTAGCCCCGGGACAGGGTATGGCTACACCTTC	CASSPGTGYGYTF
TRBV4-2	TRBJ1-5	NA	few	TGTGCCAGCAGCCAAGATGAAGGGAATCAGCCCCAGCATTTT	CASSQDEGNQPQHF
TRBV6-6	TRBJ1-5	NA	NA	TGTGCCAGCAGTCGGACCGCGAATCAGCCCCAGCATTTT	CASSRTANQPQHF
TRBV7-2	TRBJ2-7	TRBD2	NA	TGTGCCAGCAGCCCTGGGACTAGCGGGCTTTTCTACGAGCAGTACTTC	CASSPGTSGLFYEQYF
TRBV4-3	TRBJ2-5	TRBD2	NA	TGCGCCAGCAGCCAAGACACTGCGGGAGGTACGCAAGAGACCCAGTACTTC	CASSQDTAGGTQETQYF
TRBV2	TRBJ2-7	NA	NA	TGTGCCAGCAGTGAGGCAGGGTACGAGCAGTACTTC	CASSEAGYEQYF
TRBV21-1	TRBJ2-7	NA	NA	TGTGCCAGCAGCAAAATATTTGGGCTCTACGAGCAGTACTTC	CASSKIFGLYEQYF
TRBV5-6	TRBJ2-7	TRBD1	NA	TGTGCCAGCAGCAGGTACAGGGGAATCGAGCAGTACTTC	CASSRYRGIEQYF
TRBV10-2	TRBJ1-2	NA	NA	TGCGCCAGCAGCCTGTCACAGGGCGCTGCTAACTATGGCTACACCTTC	CASSLSQGAANYGYTF
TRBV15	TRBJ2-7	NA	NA	TGTGCCACCAGCGAACAGGTGGGGGTTGCCTACGAGCAGTACTTC	CATSEQVGVAYEQYF
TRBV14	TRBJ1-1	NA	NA	TGTGCCAGCAGCCCGCTGACAGGAAAGGACACTGAAGCTTTCTTT	CASSPLTGKDTEAFF
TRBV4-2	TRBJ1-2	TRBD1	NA	TGTGCCAGCAGCCAGCGGGACAGTTCTTATGGCTACACCTTC	CASSQRDSSYGYTF
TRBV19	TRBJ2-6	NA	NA	TGTGCCAGTAGAACGGTAGACTCTGGGGCCAACGTCCTGACTTTC	CASRTVDSGANVLTF
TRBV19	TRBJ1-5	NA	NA	TGTGCCAGTAGTGATAGGTCGACAGATAGCAATCAGCCCCAGCATTTT	CASSDRSTDSNQPQHF
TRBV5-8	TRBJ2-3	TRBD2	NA	TGTGCCACCCCCGGAAGGACTAGCGGGGGGGCAAGGGCAGATACGCAGTATTTT	CATPGRTSGGARADTQYF
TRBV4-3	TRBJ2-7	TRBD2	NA	TGCGCCAGCAGCCAGCTTAGCGGGCCCTCCTACGAGCAGTACTTC	CASSQLSGPSYEQYF
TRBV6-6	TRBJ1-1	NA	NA	TGTGCCAGCAGTTACGCCACCCCCCCCGAAGCTTTCTTT	CASSYATPPEAFF
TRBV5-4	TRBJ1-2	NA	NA	TGTGCCAGCAGCCGCACAGGGAAATGGGATGGCTACACCTTC	CASSRTGKWDGYTF
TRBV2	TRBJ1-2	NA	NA	TGTGCCAGCAGGGGGCGCGACTATGGCTACACCTTC	CASRGRDYGYTF
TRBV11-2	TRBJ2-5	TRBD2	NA	TGTGCCAGCAGCCCAATGGGGCTAGCGGGGGGTGTGGAGACCCAGTACTTC	CASSPMGLAGGVETQYF
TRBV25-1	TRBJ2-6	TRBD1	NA	TGTGCCAGCAGAGCCGCTGGACAGGGGGCTGGGGCCAACGTCCTGACTTTC	CASRAAGQGAGANVLTF